Included here is one TCR beta chain sequence, with context. CDR1 is SNHLY and CDR2 is FYNNEI in the germline V gene. This CDR3 contains 13 residues. The V and J ends lost 6 bases and 5 bases respectively, with 13 bases between them. The data were obtained in a study of blood T cell repertoires in COVID-19. Original processing notes: Amplification from reference gene primers served as the basis for estimated nucleated cell counts. Assay: immunoSEQ multiplex PCR; the TCRdb copy retains only in-frame clones and omits some. V and J calls and clone size are copied from that table; D and trimming were computed from the DNA. The sample holds approximately 290,000 clones, about 89% seen once.

The sequence was obtained from a young man with acute or convalescent COVID-19. Sequencing was performed on peripheral blood. The chain carries TRBV2 and TRBJ1-1; possible D gene TRBD1, 5 bases. DNA of the CDR3: TGTGCCAGCAGAGGGGAACAGATTACTGAAGCTTTCTTT. Amino acids: CASRGEQITEAFF.